The 32 T cell receptor beta chains in this list originate from one sample, sequenced in a study of shared clonotypes between healthy human individuals. Here immunoSEQ multiplex PCR was the method, and the copy in TCRdb shows in-frame clones only, minus some. The sample carries 1.6 million or so clones, approximately 98.5% recorded once. The sequenced material came from naive CD4+ T cells sorted from blood. Subset indicated: CD45RA+ positively selected. Receptors were obtained from a man aged 25-45 years in good health.

This sequence joins TRBV27 and TRBJ2-3; D might be TRBD1 (6 bases). The germline gives CDR1 MNHEY, CDR2 SMNVEV (reference sequence). This CDR3 has 13 amino acids. Trimming took off 3 bases at V and 6 bases at J, with 10 bases between the two ends. Here the CDR3 DNA reads TGTGCCAGCAGTTTCCTAGGGGGTGATACGCAGTATTTT. Residues: CASSFLGGDTQYF.

This sequence joins TRBV11-2 and TRBJ2-3; D remains ambiguous. V was pared by 6 bases and J by 4 bases, with 5 bases between. CDR1 SGHAT and CDR2 FQNNGV come from the germline V gene. The CDR3 is 11 residues long. The CDR3 coding sequence is TGTGCCAGCAGATATGCAGATACGCAGTATTTT. Translated, it gives CASRYADTQYF.

This chain uses TRBV29-1 with TRBJ1-1, with D possibly being TRBD1 (5 bases). Per germline, CDR1 SQVTM and CDR2 ANQGSEA. This CDR3 has 13 amino acids. The V and J ends lost 6 bases and 0 bases respectively, with 11 bases between them. For the CDR3, the DNA is TGCAGCGTGGCGACAGTTTTGAACACTGAAGCTTTCTTT. Its translation is CSVATVLNTEAFF.

As regards this clone: The junction and the germline gene differ at one end; a read error may be behind it. The genes are TRBV7-8 and TRBJ2-1, with 16 positions matching TRBD2. The germline V gene has CDR1 SGHVS and CDR2 FQNEAQ. The CDR3 totals 15 residues. The CDR3 DNA reads as TGTGCCAGCAGCTCAATAGGGACTAGCGGGAGGGGAATGGTCTTC. It specifies CASSSIGTSGRGMVF.

The rearrangement links TRBV5-1 to TRBJ2-3; TRBD2 matches 9 bases. This CDR3 spans 15 amino acids. Trimming cost V 6 bases and J 0 bases; bases outside gene matches: 5. Germline V CDR1 and CDR2: SGHRS, YFSETQ. The CDR3 loop reads CASKTSGLSTDTQYF. The CDR3 DNA follows: TGCGCCAGCAAGACTAGCGGACTGAGCACAGATACGCAGTATTTT.

The rearrangement links TRBV1 to TRBJ2-7; TRBD2 was called by the table and not checked on the DNA. TRBV1 is given as a pseudogene. The CDR3 runs 14 residues. The CDR3 DNA reads as TGCACCAGCAGCCACCCAGCGGGAGAACGCGAGCAGTACTTC. It specifies CTSSHPAGEREQYF.

This clone has only one observation. The J gene is TRBJ2-1, the V gene TRBV19; D is perhaps TRBD2 (5 bases). CDR1 and CDR2 from the germline V gene are LNHDA and SQIVND (reference sequence). The CDR3 length is 17 residues. Trimming stripped 2 bases from V and 5 bases from J, with 19 bases between. CDR3 coding DNA: TGTGCCAGTAGTATATCGTTCGGCAGACTAAGCAACAATGAGCAGTTCTTC. Protein: CASSISFGRLSNNEQFF.

The V gene is TRBV20-1, the J gene TRBJ2-7, with D possibly being TRBD1 or TRBD2 (5 bases each). CDR3 size: 10 residues. Looked up from germline, CDR1 is DFQATT and CDR2 is SNEGSKA (reference sequence). Trimming left V 5 bases short and J 6 bases short, with 8 bases between. The CDR3 bases are TGCAGTGCTCAGAGGGGCGAGCAGTACTTC. Translating it yields CSAQRGEQYF.

With regard to this clone: This sample includes further DNA sequences coding for the same CDR3. The genes are TRBV19 and TRBJ2-1; weak D call: TRBD1 (5 bases). The CDR3 is made up of 14 amino acids. CDR1 and CDR2 (germline): LNHDA, SQIVND (reference sequence). The V end lost 6 bases, the J end lost 0 bases, and 9 bases lay between the germline ends. CDR3 loop: CASSRQSSYNEQFF. DNA of the CDR3: TGTGCCAGTAGCCGACAGAGCTCCTACAATGAGCAGTTCTTC.

J is TRBJ2-5 and V is TRBV9; perhaps TRBD2 as D (5 bases). The ends were cut back, 4 bases at V and 2 bases at J, with 18 bases in the middle. The CDR3 is made up of 16 amino acids. Germline V CDR1 and CDR2: SGDLS, YYNGEE. CDR3 in DNA: TGTGCCAGCAGCCGGGGTTGGAAGGCCCGTCAAGAGACCCAGTACTTC. This encodes CASSRGWKARQETQYF.

The V call is TRBV27, the J call TRBJ1-4; D possibly corresponds to TRBD1 (5 bases). Trimming stripped 6 bases from V and 3 bases from J, with 11 bases between. The CDR3 runs 14 residues. Germline V gene lookup returns CDR1 MNHEY and CDR2 SMNVEV (reference sequence). CDR3 nucleotides: TGTGCCAGCAGACCCGGGACCCCTAATGAAAAACTGTTTTTT. Translated: CASRPGTPNEKLFF.

V gene TRBV4-1 combines with J gene TRBJ2-7; D assignment may be TRBD1 or TRBD2 (5 bases each). Germline V gene data show CDR1 as MGHRA and CDR2 as YSYEKL. V lost 0 bases to trimming and J lost 7 bases, with 25 bases between them. The CDR3 sequence is 18 residues long. CDR3 protein: CASSQDFLQGQLTGEQYF. The CDR3 DNA follows: TGCGCCAGCAGCCAAGACTTTCTTCAGGGCCAACTAACGGGAGAGCAGTACTTC.

The chain uses TRBV5-5 and TRBJ1-1; tentative D call: TRBD1 (5 bases). Germline lookup yields CDR1 SGHKS and CDR2 YYEKEE (reference sequence). The ends were cut back, 4 bases at V and 1 base at J, with 14 bases in the middle. The CDR3 extends over 15 amino acids. For the CDR3, the DNA is TGTGCCAGCAGCCAAACCCCAGGGACGAACACTGAAGCTTTCTTT. Protein sequence: CASSQTPGTNTEAFF.

The gene calls are TRBV9 and TRBJ2-3, with 13 bases aligning to TRBD2. V shed 0 bases, J shed 1 base, and the junction held 5 bases outside the gene matches. CDR1 is SGDLS and CDR2 is YYNGEE in the germline V gene. CDR3 length: 18 amino acids. The CDR3: CASSVATSGRAGTDTQYF. The CDR3 nucleotides read TGTGCCAGCAGCGTAGCTACTAGCGGGAGGGCCGGCACAGATACGCAGTATTTT.

The chain employs TRBV5-1 and TRBJ2-3; D possibly corresponds to TRBD1 (6 bases). This CDR3 is built from 17 residues. Deletions cut 1 base from V and 0 bases from J, with 15 bases between. CDR1 and CDR2 from the germline V gene are SGHRS and YFSETQ. The CDR3 is CASSLPGTPSSTDTQYF. The CDR3 nucleotides read TGCGCCAGCAGCTTGCCCGGGACACCCTCTAGCACAGATACGCAGTATTTT.

This sequence joins TRBV27 and TRBJ2-5; 8 bases line up with TRBD2. With V trimmed by 7 bases and J by 2 bases, 9 bases remained unmatched. The CDR3 runs 15 residues. Germline values: CDR1 MNHEY, CDR2 SMNVEV (reference sequence). The CDR3 loop reads CASNPRTSRQETQYF. CDR3 in DNA: TGTGCCAGCAATCCCCGGACTAGCCGACAAGAGACCCAGTACTTC.

This rearrangement joins TRBV27 to TRBJ2-4; 15 nucleotides align to TRBD2. Germline lookup yields CDR1 MNHEY and CDR2 SMNVEV (reference sequence). The CDR3 has 17 amino acids. V lost 4 bases to trimming and J lost 9 bases; unmatched junction nucleotides: 10. Here the CDR3 reads CASSSNGLAGGGSIQYF. The DNA for the CDR3 is TGTGCCAGCAGTTCCAACGGACTAGCGGGAGGGGGGAGCATTCAGTACTTC.

This clone is a singleton in its sample. The genes are TRBV10-3 and TRBJ2-7, with D possibly being TRBD1 (5 bases). The germline gives CDR1 ENHRY, CDR2 SYGVKD. Trimming took 7 bases from V and 3 from J, leaving 13 bases between them. This CDR3 has 13 amino acids. The CDR3 bases are TGTGCCATCAAGGGCGACAGAGTCTACGAGCAGTACTTC. As protein: CAIKGDRVYEQYF.

This rearrangement joins TRBV7-2 to TRBJ1-5; D unclear. From germline, CDR1 is SGHTA and CDR2 FQGNSA. Trimming pared 1 base from V and 8 bases from J, leaving 9 bases between. CDR3 length: 13 residues. This CDR3 reads CASSLGVREPQHF. The CDR3 DNA follows: TGTGCCAGCAGCTTAGGTGTCCGTGAGCCCCAGCATTTT. The whole variable domain, filled in from reference TRBV7-2 and TRBJ1-5, reads GAGVSQSPSNKVTEKGKDVELRCDPISGHTALYWYRQSLGQGLEFLIYFQGNSAPDKSGLPSDRFSAERTGGSVSTLTIQRTQQEDSAVYLCASSLGVREPQHFGDGTRLSIL.

The chain carries TRBV11-1 and TRBJ2-3; TRBD2 agrees at 10 bases. CDR1 and CDR2 from the germline V gene are SGHAT and FQDESV (reference sequence). After removal of 1 base from V and 3 bases from J, the junction contained 4 bases not matched to a gene. This CDR3 has 16 amino acids. The CDR3 loop reads CASSLGAGGLTDTQYF. In DNA, the CDR3 is TGTGCCAGCAGCTTAGGAGCGGGAGGGCTGACAGATACGCAGTATTTT.

Notes on this clone: Other DNA sequences in this specimen translate into the identical CDR3. V usage is TRBV29-1 and J usage is TRBJ1-5; weak D call: TRBD1 (5 bases). Trimming stripped 4 bases from V and 0 bases from J, with 7 bases between. Looked up from germline, CDR1 is SQVTM and CDR2 is ANQGSEA. The CDR3 is 13 residues long. Written as DNA, the CDR3 is TGCAGCGTTGGGCAGGGTAGCAATCAGCCCCAGCATTTT. This gives the protein CSVGQGSNQPQHF.

The chain couples TRBV28 to TRBJ2-7, with a tentative D call TRBD1 (6 bases). Trimming cost V 4 bases and J 3 bases, with 13 bases left between them. The CDR3 runs 14 residues. The germline V gene has CDR1 MDHEN and CDR2 SYDVKM. CDR3 region: CASSSAGALYEQYF. The CDR3 nucleotides read TGTGCCAGCAGTTCCGCAGGGGCCCTCTACGAGCAGTACTTC.

This chain joins TRBV12-2 and TRBJ2-2; the table assigns TRBD1, which was not confirmed against the DNA. TRBV12-2 is a listed pseudogene. CDR3 size: 18 residues. CDR3 residues: CASRRGCWDRENTGELFF. CDR3 DNA sequence: TGTGCAAGTCGCCGAGGTTGTTGGGACAGAGAGAACACCGGGGAGCTGTTTTTT.

This chain links TRBV18 with TRBJ2-7, with D possibly TRBD2 on 5 matching bases. The CDR3 runs 14 residues. Trimming removed 5 bases from V and 5 bases from J, with 16 bases in between. The germline CDR1 and CDR2 sequences are KGHSH and LQKENI. The CDR3 is CASSRAVGSDEQYF. In DNA, the CDR3 is TGTGCCAGCTCAAGAGCGGTGGGAAGCGACGAGCAGTACTTC. The variable domain in full, completed from reference TRBV18 and TRBJ2-7, reads NAGVMQNPRHLVRRRGQEARLRCSPMKGHSHVYWYRQLPEEGLKFMVYLQKENIIDESGMPKERFSAEFPKEGPSILRIQQVVRGDSAAYFCASSRAVGSDEQYFGPGTRLTVT.

The V gene is TRBV30, the J gene TRBJ2-7; unclear D gene. CDR1 is GTSNPN and CDR2 is SVGIG in the germline V gene (reference sequence). V shed 4 bases and J shed 3 bases, with 7 bases lying between them. This CDR3 contains 11 residues. Here the CDR3 DNA reads TGTGCCTGGAACCGGAACTACGAGCAGTACTTC. Translation gives CAWNRNYEQYF. The full variable domain, completed using reference TRBV30 and TRBJ2-7, is SQTIHQWPATLVQPVGSPLSLECTVEGTSNPNLYWYRQAAGRGLQLLFYSVGIGQISSEVPQNLSASRPQDRQFILSSKKLLLSDSGFYLCAWNRNYEQYFGPGTRLTVT.

The chain carries TRBV5-4 and TRBJ1-3, with TRBD1 as a possible D gene (5 bases). V lost 0 bases and J lost 0, with 10 bases in between. The CDR3 sequence is 16 residues long. From germline, CDR1 is SGHNT and CDR2 YYREEE (reference sequence). The CDR3 DNA sequence: TGTGCCAGCAGCTTGGCCGTCGGGGCCTCTGGAAACACCATATATTTT. The encoded protein is CASSLAVGASGNTIYF.

This rearrangement joins TRBV6-5 to TRBJ2-3; D is possibly TRBD2 (7 bases). V was clipped by 2 bases and J by 4 bases, with 13 bases between them. The CDR3 is 15 amino acids. The germline CDR1 and CDR2 sequences are MNHEY and SVGAGI. CDR3 in amino acids: CASSYRQGRADTQYF. In DNA, the CDR3 is TGTGCCAGCAGTTACCGGCAGGGGAGGGCAGATACGCAGTATTTT.

The rearrangement uses TRBV28 and TRBJ1-5, with 7 bases identical to TRBD1. CDR1 is MDHEN, CDR2 SYDVKM, per germline. With 6 bases clipped from V and 1 base from J, the junction kept 3 bases outside the gene matches. The length of the CDR3 is 14 residues. CDR3 nucleotide sequence: TGTGCCAGCAGCCAGGGACAGAGCAATCAGCCCCAGCATTTT. This gives the protein CASSQGQSNQPQHF.

This chain connects TRBV20-1 to TRBJ2-7, with D unresolved. Trimming took 6 bases from V and 3 from J, leaving 6 bases between them. The germline V gene encodes CDR1 DFQATT and CDR2 SNEGSKA (reference sequence). This CDR3 comprises 10 residues. The CDR3 region is CSAVDYEQYF. As DNA, the CDR3 is TGCAGTGCCGTCGACTACGAGCAGTACTTC.

This clone has just one count. As DNA, the CDR3 is TGTGCCAGCAGCTTAGTCGGGAGTCCGTACGAGCAGTACTTC. The encoded protein is CASSLVGSPYEQYF. The gene calls are TRBV11-2 and TRBJ2-7; the D gene is possibly TRBD2 (6 bases). Germline CDR1 SGHAT, CDR2 FQNNGV. The CDR3 consists of 14 residues. Between the trimmed V and J ends, which lost 1 base and 4 bases, there was a span of 11 bases.

In this sample, this clone turned up once. This chain links TRBV5-1 with TRBJ1-2, with 10 positions matching TRBD1. The CDR3 consists of 15 residues. Germline V CDR1 and CDR2: SGHRS, YFSETQ. J was trimmed by 4 bases and V by 4 bases; bases with no gene match: 7. CDR3 amino acids: CASSPTGQGGYGYTF. The CDR3 DNA sequence: TGCGCCAGCAGCCCCACCGGACAGGGGGGCTATGGCTACACCTTC. The full variable domain, its missing parts supplied by reference TRBV5-1 and TRBJ1-2, is KAGVTQTPRYLIKTRGQQVTLSCSPISGHRSVSWYQQTPGQGLQFLFEYFSETQRNKGNFPGRFSGRQFSNSRSEMNVSTLELGDSALYLCASSPTGQGGYGYTFGSGTRLTVV.

The genes are TRBV14 and TRBJ2-3; TRBD2 matches at 11 bases. Germline V gene lookup returns CDR1 SGHDN and CDR2 FVKESK. The CDR3 totals 18 residues. V was pared by 0 bases and J by 3 bases, with 8 bases of the junction left unmatched. The CDR3 DNA is TGTGCCAGCAGCCAAGATCGCACTAGCGGGAGAGGGACAGATACGCAGTATTTT. Protein: CASSQDRTSGRGTDTQYF.